This T cell receptor beta chain came from a study of T-cell memory formation after mild COVID-19. Study findings and constraints: SARS-CoV-2 specificity was not confirmed for second-wave clones peaking on day 37.

The authors produced TCR alpha and TCR beta cDNA libraries with sample barcodes and UMIs by 5'RACE using constant-segment primers. TCRdb ran MiXCR on the 5' RACE reads and lists one entry per CDR3 protein. The sample comprises roughly 300,000 distinct CDR3 sequences, less than 9.5% of which are singletons, and approximately 23% rests with the top ten. Concerning this clonotype: The antigen is unknown.

Germline-derived CDR1 and CDR2 are LGHDT and YNNKEL (reference sequence). The CDR3 contains 16 residues. V lost 6 bases and J lost 3; bases outside the gene matches: 7. The sequence derives from a man aged 18 to 30 who had mild COVID-19 (a few samples of this study predate the infection). Cell type and time point are not known. Sequencing was performed on PBMCs or a T cell subset sorted from them (not recorded which). The rearrangement links TRBV3-1 to TRBJ2-2; 10 nucleotides align to TRBD2. CDR3 bases: TGTGCCAGCAGACCTCCCGGGACTAGCGACACCGGGGAGCTGTTTTTT. As protein: CASRPPGTSDTGELFF.